The 25 T cell receptor beta chains below were found in one sample sequenced in a study of regulatory T cells in long-lasting Graves disease. Time point specified: newly diagnosed GD, antithyroid drugs for less than 3 months. The TCR library was made from RNA extracted from PBMCs. Combining iRepertoire HTBI primers with Arm-PCR of CDR3 regions, the authors built TCR beta libraries. MiXCR, applied by TCRdb to the multiplex PCR reads, yields one record per CDR3 protein. This table holds around 360,000 distinct CDR3 sequences, about 16% found once. The data also belong to a second study, concerning T cells in Graves' hyperthyroidism and ophthalmopathy.

The sample was peripheral blood mononuclear cells (PBMCs), taken at new diagnosis, from a patient treated with antithyroid drugs. Source of these receptors: a woman between 18 and 29 years old with Graves disease.

Notes on this clonotype: Relative to the germline gene, one junction end is altered; a read error may explain this. J is TRBJ1-4 and V is TRBV10-3, with TRBD1 matching over 9 bases. The length of the CDR3 is 14 residues. Per the germline V gene, CDR1 is ENHRY and CDR2 is SYGVKD. Here the CDR3 reads CAIRGDRAAEKLVF. The CDR3 coding sequence is TGTGCCATCAGGGGGGACAGGGCGGCTGAAAAACTGGTTTTT.

Ten or more counts support this clonotype. The rearrangement joins TRBV28 to TRBJ2-3; a possible D gene is TRBD2 (5 bases). Per germline, CDR1 MDHEN and CDR2 SYDVKM. The germline V and J ends were trimmed by 8 bases and 0 bases, with 6 bases remaining between them. The CDR3 runs 12 residues. The CDR3 reads CASSGSTDTQYF. The CDR3, as DNA: TGTGCCAGCTCGGGGAGCACAGATACGCAGTATTTT. The full variable domain, its missing parts supplied by reference TRBV28 and TRBJ2-3, is DVKVTQSSRYLVKRTGEKVFLECVQDMDHENMFWYRQDPGLGLRLIYFSYDVKMKEKGDIPEGYSVSREKKERFSLILESASTNQTSMYLCASSGSTDTQYFGPGTRLTVL.

The chain recombines TRBV3-1 with TRBJ1-1; 9 nucleotides agree with TRBD1. Germline CDR1 is LGHDT and CDR2 is YNNKEL (reference sequence). J lost 8 bases, V lost 2 bases, and 6 bases had no gene match. The CDR3 contains 14 residues. The CDR3 here is CASSQSPGQGEAFF. CDR3 DNA sequence: TGTGCCAGCAGCCAATCCCCGGGACAGGGCGAAGCTTTCTTT.

This clonotype has at least ten counts. The chain uses TRBV20-1 and TRBJ2-7; D uncertain. Germline V gives CDR1 DFQATT, CDR2 SNEGSKA (reference sequence). CDR3 length: 14 amino acids. V was clipped by 6 bases and J by 4 bases, with 19 bases between them. The CDR3 loop reads CSAHPLMVSYEQYF. CDR3 bases: TGCAGTGCACACCCCCTTATGGTTAGTTACGAGCAGTACTTC.

This clonotype was seen many times. This chain joins TRBV6-1 and TRBJ1-5, with 9 bases fitting TRBD1. This CDR3 has 15 residues. The V gene's germline CDR1 is MNHNS and CDR2 SASEGT. J was trimmed by 4 bases and V by 4 bases; bases with no gene match: 5. The CDR3 DNA is TGTGCCAGCAGTGGCGACAGGGGGGGGAATCAGCCCCAGCATTTT. Its translation is CASSGDRGGNQPQHF.

This rearrangement joins TRBV7-2 to TRBJ2-1; the match to TRBD2 covers 8 bases. V shed 3 bases and J 0 bases; nucleotides not matched to a gene: 10. This CDR3 region has 18 residues. Germline-derived CDR1 and CDR2 are SGHTA and FQGNSA. The CDR3 loop is CASSFGAGERDSYNEQFF. As DNA, the CDR3 is TGTGCCAGCAGCTTTGGAGCGGGAGAGCGCGACTCCTACAATGAGCAGTTCTTC.

A remark on this clonotype: Being one base from a much bigger clone, this may be a read error. The rearrangement links TRBV2 to TRBJ1-6, with 7 bases lining up with TRBD1. CDR3 size: 16 residues. The germline V gene has CDR1 SNHLY and CDR2 FYNNEI. The CDR3 here is CASRPRTGAYSSPLHF. The CDR3 nucleotides read TGTGCCAGCAGGCCCCGGACAGGAGCCTATAGTTCACCCCTCCACTTT. The variable domain in full, with the rest retrieved from reference TRBV2 and TRBJ1-6, is EPEVTQTPSHQVTQMGQEVILRCVPISNHLYFYWYRQILGQKVEFLVSFYNNEISEKSEIFDDQFSVERPDGSNFTLKIRSTKLEDSAMYFCASRPRTGAYSSPLHFGNGTRLTVT.

This clonotype appeared many times. The chain links TRBV12-3 or TRBV12-4 to TRBJ1-6; D not certain. The CDR3 sequence is 15 residues long. V dropped 1 base and J dropped 7 bases, with 11 bases sitting between them. DNA for the CDR3: TGTGCCAGCAGTTTAGGAGGGATGGGCAATTCACCCCTCCACTTT. This translates into CASSLGGMGNSPLHF.

For this clonotype: A much larger clone lies one base from this, so it may be a read error. The rearrangement joins TRBV20-1 to TRBJ2-5; the D call may be TRBD1 or TRBD2 (5 bases each). In germline, CDR1 is DFQATT, CDR2 SNEGSKA (reference sequence). The CDR3 totals 16 residues. In nucleotides, the CDR3 is TGCAGTGGAGGGTCCGGGACCCACACCGCCTACAATGAGCGGTTCTTC. Translation gives CSGGSGTHTAYNERFF.

This clonotype was recorded many times. The chain combines TRBV7-8 with TRBJ2-7; 10 nucleotides agree with TRBD1. The CDR3 runs 15 residues. Germline CDR1 is SGHVS and CDR2 is FQNEAQ. V trimming: 2 bases; J trimming: 2 bases; junction bases outside the gene matches: 3. Here the CDR3 reads CASSLLGTGAYEQYF. CDR3 sequence (DNA): TGTGCCAGCAGCTTATTAGGGACAGGGGCCTACGAGCAGTACTTC. Full variable domain (outside the CDR3, taken from reference TRBV7-8 and TRBJ2-7): GAGVSQSPRYKVAKRGQDVALRCDPISGHVSLFWYQQALGQGPEFLTYFQNEAQLDKSGLPSDRFFAERPEGSVSTLKIQRTQQEDSAVYLCASSLLGTGAYEQYFGPGTRLTVT.

This clonotype was seen at least ten times. The V and J genes are TRBV30 and TRBJ1-1, with D maybe TRBD1 (6 bases). Trimming stripped 4 bases from V and 11 bases from J, with 14 bases between. Looked up from germline, CDR1 is GTSNPN and CDR2 is SVGIG (reference sequence). The CDR3 consists of 11 residues. DNA of the CDR3: TGTGCCTGGACCAAAATAAGGGGGGCTTTCTTT. Encoded protein: CAWTKIRGAFF.

This chain links TRBV6-1 with TRBJ2-1; D assignment may be TRBD1 or TRBD2 (5 bases each). CDR1 is MNHNS, CDR2 SASEGT, per germline. The CDR3 runs to 15 residues. The ends were cut back, 8 bases at V and 0 bases at J, with 14 bases in the middle. The chain's CDR3 is CASGPPGSSYNEQFF. The CDR3 DNA sequence: TGTGCCAGCGGACCCCCAGGGAGCTCCTACAATGAGCAGTTCTTC.

This clonotype was counted ten times or more. This sequence joins TRBV3-1 and TRBJ1-6; D not resolved. V lost 4 bases to trimming and J lost 14 bases, with 12 bases between them. CDR3 length equals 12 residues. Germline lookup yields CDR1 LGHDT and CDR2 YNNKEL (reference sequence). As DNA, the CDR3 is TGTGCCAGCAGCCTCTCCGGGAGTTCCCTCCACTTT. Amino acids: CASSLSGSSLHF.

This clonotype was detected ten times or more. The V call is TRBV3-1, the J call TRBJ2-2, with 7 bases lining up with TRBD1. CDR3 length: 16 residues. V shed 5 bases and J 6 bases; nucleotides not matched to a gene: 12. Germline values: CDR1 LGHDT, CDR2 YNNKEL (reference sequence). The chain's CDR3 is CASSGRQGWSPGELFF. Written as DNA, the CDR3 is TGTGCCAGCAGCGGGCGACAGGGATGGAGCCCCGGGGAGCTGTTTTTT.

This clonotype was seen repeatedly, ten times or more. V is TRBV20-1 and J is TRBJ2-2; tentatively, D is TRBD2 (5 bases). Trimming removed 1 base from V and 1 base from J, with 10 bases in between. Germline V gives CDR1 DFQATT, CDR2 SNEGSKA (reference sequence). The CDR3 loop spans 15 amino acids. The DNA for the CDR3 is TGCAGTGCTAGAGTATCTAGCCGGAACACCGGGGAGCTGTTTTTT. The encoded protein is CSARVSSRNTGELFF.

This clonotype was seen ten or more times. The J gene is TRBJ1-1, the V gene TRBV6-2 or TRBV6-3; D is possibly TRBD1 (6 bases). The germline V and J ends were trimmed by 7 bases and 1 base, with 13 bases remaining between them. There are 14 residues in the CDR3. Germline CDR1 and CDR2: MNHEY and SVGEGT. The DNA of the CDR3 is TGTGCCAGCATTATACAGGGTACGAACACTGAAGCTTTCTTT. Translated, it gives CASIIQGTNTEAFF.

This clonotype occurred a few times. The CDR3 sequence is CASSQDLGLAGRQFF. The CDR3 DNA is TGCGCCAGCAGCCAAGATCTGGGACTAGCGGGAAGACAGTTCTTC. The chain uses TRBV4-1 and TRBJ2-1; 13 nucleotides align to TRBD2. The CDR3 is 15 residues long. CDR1 MGHRA and CDR2 YSYEKL come from the germline V gene. With V trimmed by 0 bases and J by 13 bases, 6 bases remained unmatched.

Many counts were recorded for this clonotype. The rearrangement links TRBV7-3 to TRBJ2-1; TRBD2 aligns across 9 bases. Germline trimming cut 6 bases from V and 4 bases from J; bases unmatched to any gene: 4. The V gene's germline CDR1 is SGHTA and CDR2 FQGTGA. The length of the CDR3 is 14 residues. CDR3 loop: CASSLAGRYNEQFF. CDR3 DNA sequence: TGTGCCAGCAGTCTAGCGGGGCGTTACAATGAGCAGTTCTTC. The full variable domain, rest sourced from reference TRBV7-3 and TRBJ2-1, is GAGVSQTPSNKVTEKGKYVELRCDPISGHTALYWYRQSLGQGPEFLIYFQGTGAADDSGLPNDRFFAVRPEGSVSTLKIQRTERGDSAVYLCASSLAGRYNEQFFGPGTRLTVL.

This clonotype was counted ten times or more. J is TRBJ2-3 and V is TRBV18; D is possibly TRBD2 (6 bases). V was pared by 3 bases and J by 3 bases, with 10 bases between. Germline V CDR1 and CDR2: KGHSH, LQKENI. This CDR3 comprises 14 residues. The CDR3 DNA follows: TGTGCCAGCTCACCGGGGGGAAGGACAGATACGCAGTATTTT. Protein product: CASSPGGRTDTQYF.

This clonotype showed up many times. The V call is TRBV5-1, the J call TRBJ1-1; D is ambiguous. The CDR3 spans 14 residues. CDR1 and CDR2 (germline): SGHRS, YFSETQ. V was pared by 0 bases and J by 0 bases, with 6 bases between. The CDR3 sequence is CASSLEGLNTEAFF. As DNA, the CDR3 is TGCGCCAGCAGCTTGGAGGGTTTGAACACTGAAGCTTTCTTT.

This clonotype is a singleton in its sample. The rearrangement uses TRBV5-1 and TRBJ2-3, with 7 positions matching TRBD2. V lost 4 bases and J lost 0; bases outside the gene matches: 8. The CDR3 has 16 amino acids. Germline V gene data show CDR1 as SGHRS and CDR2 as YFSETQ. In DNA, the CDR3 is TGCGCCAGCAGCGAGCAGGGAGGGCCTAGCACAGATACGCAGTATTTT. Translating gives CASSEQGGPSTDTQYF.

A few counts support this clonotype. The V and J genes are TRBV15 and TRBJ2-6; the match to TRBD1 covers 12 bases. CDR3 size: 20 residues. Germline trimming cut 5 bases from V and 3 bases from J; bases unmatched to any gene: 14. Per germline, CDR1 LNHNV and CDR2 YYDKDF (reference sequence). CDR3 in DNA: TGTGCCACCAGCGGAATACGGGACAGGGGGCGGGTGGTTGGGGCCAACGTCCTGACTTTC. Protein product: CATSGIRDRGRVVGANVLTF.

This clonotype was seen ten or more times. The chain joins TRBV29-1 to TRBJ2-1; the match to TRBD2 covers 11 bases. Germline V gene lookup returns CDR1 SQVTM and CDR2 ANQGSEA. The CDR3 extends over 17 amino acids. The J segment lost 2 bases and the V segment lost 6 bases, leaving 12 bases of the junction unmatched. The CDR3 nucleotides read TGCAGCGTAGATAAACGGGGACTAGCGGCACCCTACAATGAGCAGTTCTTC. It is translated as CSVDKRGLAAPYNEQFF.

This clonotype was seen only a few times. CDR3 coding DNA: TGTGCCAGTAGTAACTGGGACAGGGCGAATCAGCCCCAGCATTTT. Amino acids: CASSNWDRANQPQHF. The chain recombines TRBV19 with TRBJ1-5; 9 positions match TRBD1. CDR1 and CDR2 (germline): LNHDA, SQIVND (reference sequence). The V and J ends lost 4 bases and 4 bases, in that order; junction bases with no gene match: 5. The CDR3 covers 15 residues. Full variable domain (remainder filled in from reference TRBV19 and TRBJ1-5): DGGITQSPKYLFRKEGQNVTLSCEQNLNHDAMYWYRQDPGQGLRLIYYSQIVNDFQKGDIAEGYSVSREKKESFPLTVTSAQKNPTAFYLCASSNWDRANQPQHFGDGTRLSIL.

The chain has TRBV12-3 or TRBV12-4 and TRBJ1-5; D not resolved. The CDR3 has 15 amino acids. V lost 3 bases to trimming and J lost 3 bases, with 12 bases between them. The CDR3 bases are TGTGCCAGCAGTTTTGCCCCCGGCTACAATCAGCCCCAGCATTTT. Its protein is CASSFAPGYNQPQHF.